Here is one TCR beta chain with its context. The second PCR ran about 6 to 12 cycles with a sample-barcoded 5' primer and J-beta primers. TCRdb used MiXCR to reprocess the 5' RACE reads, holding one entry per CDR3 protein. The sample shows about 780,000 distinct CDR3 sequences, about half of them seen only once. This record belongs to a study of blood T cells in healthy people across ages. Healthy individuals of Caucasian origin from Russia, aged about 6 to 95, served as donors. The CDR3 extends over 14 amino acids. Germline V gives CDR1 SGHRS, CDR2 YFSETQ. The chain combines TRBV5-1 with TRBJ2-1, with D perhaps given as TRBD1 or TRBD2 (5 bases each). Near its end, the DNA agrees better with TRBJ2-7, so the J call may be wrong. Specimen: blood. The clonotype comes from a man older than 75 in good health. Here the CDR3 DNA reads TGCGCCAGCAGCTTCCGGGGCACCTACAATGAGCAGTACTTC. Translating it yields CASSFRGTYNEQYF.